The TCR beta chain under discussion was sequenced for a study of T cell repertoires in cytomegalovirus infection. Background on the study: Both a matching HLA type and CMV infection were indicated by public TCR beta signatures.

Germline CDR1 and CDR2: MNHEY and SMNVEV (reference sequence). V shed 3 bases and J shed 4 bases, with 16 bases lying between them. The CDR3 has 15 residues. This clonotype was detected only a few times. Its specificity is not known. TCRdb re-analysed the reads in MiXCR, keeping a single row per CDR3 protein. The data contain fewer than 1,000,000 distinct CDR3 sequences, roughly 30% of them singletons. The chain carries TRBV27 and TRBJ2-7; D is uncertain. The material sequenced was cultured CD8+ T cells from PBMCs, taken from culture after CMV antigen stimulation. The receptor was derived from a human donor in good health (CMV status not recorded). Some clones in this sample may be carry-over from other donors' samples. CDR3: CASSLGSPRSYEQYF. The CDR3 DNA reads as TGTGCCAGCAGTTTGGGTTCCCCAAGATCGTACGAGCAGTACTTC.